This T cell receptor (beta chain) was sequenced during a study of Ad26.COV2.S vaccination and SARS-CoV-2 variants. The assay was immunoSEQ multiplex PCR, and TCRdb's table has in-frame clones only and misses some. The repertoire holds a few hundred thousand clones, with around 87% as singletons. This sample's treatment: 19 received Ad26.COV2.S at low or high dose, single or two shots; about 5 received placebo; per-sample allocation not given. Sampling was performed 63 days after the first vaccine or placebo injection. This clonotype originated in a person between 18 and 65 years old who received the Ad26.COV2.S COVID-19 vaccine or a placebo. Sequencing used peripheral blood, obtained in a trial of Ad26.COV2.S vaccine versus placebo.

This CDR3 is CASSQDRAGELFF. In DNA form, the CDR3 reads TGCGCCAGCAGCCAAGATCGGGCCGGGGAGCTGTTTTTT. The chain links TRBV4-3 to TRBJ2-2; D gene ambiguous. Trimming left V 0 bases short and J 6 bases short, with 5 bases between. CDR3 length equals 13 residues. The germline gives CDR1 LGHNA, CDR2 YSLEER.